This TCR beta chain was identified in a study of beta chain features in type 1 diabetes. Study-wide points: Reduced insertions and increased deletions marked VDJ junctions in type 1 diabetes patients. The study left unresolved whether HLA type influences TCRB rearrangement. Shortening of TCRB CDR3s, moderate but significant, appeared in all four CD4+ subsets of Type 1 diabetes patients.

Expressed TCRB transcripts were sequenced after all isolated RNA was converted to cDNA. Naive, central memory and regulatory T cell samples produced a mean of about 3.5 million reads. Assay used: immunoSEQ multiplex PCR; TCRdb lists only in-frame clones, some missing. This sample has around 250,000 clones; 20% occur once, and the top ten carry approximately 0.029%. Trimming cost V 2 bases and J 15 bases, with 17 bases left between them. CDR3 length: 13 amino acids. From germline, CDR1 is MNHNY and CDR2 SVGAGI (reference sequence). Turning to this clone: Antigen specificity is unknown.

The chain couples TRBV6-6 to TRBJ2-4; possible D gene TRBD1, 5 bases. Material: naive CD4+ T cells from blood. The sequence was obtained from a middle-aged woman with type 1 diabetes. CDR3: CASSYRDWGVGYF. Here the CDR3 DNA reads TGTGCCAGCAGTTACCGTGACTGGGGCGTGGGGTACTTC.